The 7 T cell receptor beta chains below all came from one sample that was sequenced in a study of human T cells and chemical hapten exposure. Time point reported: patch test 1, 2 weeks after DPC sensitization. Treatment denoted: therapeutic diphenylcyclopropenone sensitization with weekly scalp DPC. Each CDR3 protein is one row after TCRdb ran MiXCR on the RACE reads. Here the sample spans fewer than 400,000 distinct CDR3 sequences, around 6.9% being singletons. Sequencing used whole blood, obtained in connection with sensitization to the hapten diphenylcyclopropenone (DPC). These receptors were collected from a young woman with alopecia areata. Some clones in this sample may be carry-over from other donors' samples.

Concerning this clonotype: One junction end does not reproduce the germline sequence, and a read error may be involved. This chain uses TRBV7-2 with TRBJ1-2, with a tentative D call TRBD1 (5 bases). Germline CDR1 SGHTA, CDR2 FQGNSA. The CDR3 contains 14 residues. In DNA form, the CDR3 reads TGTGCCAGCAGCTCCCGGGACGGCTTCTATAGCTACACCTTC. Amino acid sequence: CASSSRDGFYSYTF.

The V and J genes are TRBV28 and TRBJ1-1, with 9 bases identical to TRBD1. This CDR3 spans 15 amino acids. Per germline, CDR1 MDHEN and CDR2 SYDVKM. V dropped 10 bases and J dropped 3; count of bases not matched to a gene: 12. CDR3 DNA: TGTGCCATTCTACCTACAGGGGGCAAGGACACTGAAGCTTTCTTT. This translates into CAILPTGGKDTEAFF.

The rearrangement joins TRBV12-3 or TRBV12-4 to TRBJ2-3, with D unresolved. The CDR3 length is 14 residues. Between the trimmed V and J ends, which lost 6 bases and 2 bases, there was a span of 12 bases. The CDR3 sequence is CASSPMVLTDTQYF. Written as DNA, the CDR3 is TGTGCCAGCAGCCCTATGGTCCTCACAGATACGCAGTATTTT.

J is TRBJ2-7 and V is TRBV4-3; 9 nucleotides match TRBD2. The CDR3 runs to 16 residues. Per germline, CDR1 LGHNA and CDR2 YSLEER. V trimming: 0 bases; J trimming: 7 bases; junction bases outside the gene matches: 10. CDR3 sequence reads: CASSQDVGGGAREQYF. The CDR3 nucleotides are TGCGCCAGCAGCCAAGATGTCGGCGGGGGGGCCCGGGAGCAGTACTTC.

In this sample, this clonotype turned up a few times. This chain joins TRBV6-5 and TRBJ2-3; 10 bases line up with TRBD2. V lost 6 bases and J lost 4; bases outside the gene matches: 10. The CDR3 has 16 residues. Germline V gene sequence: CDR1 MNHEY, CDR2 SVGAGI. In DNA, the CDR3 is TGTGCCAGCAGACCCGCTAGCGGGGGTCTCCCAGATACGCAGTATTTT. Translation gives CASRPASGGLPDTQYF.

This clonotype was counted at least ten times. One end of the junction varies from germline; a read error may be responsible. DNA for the CDR3: TGTGCTAGCAGCCTGTCGGGGGACTACGAGCAGTACTTC. It translates to CASSLSGDYEQYF. This sequence joins TRBV7-7 and TRBJ2-7, with D maybe TRBD2 (6 bases). This CDR3 spans 13 amino acids. Germline loops: CDR1 SSHAT, CDR2 FNYEAQ (reference sequence).

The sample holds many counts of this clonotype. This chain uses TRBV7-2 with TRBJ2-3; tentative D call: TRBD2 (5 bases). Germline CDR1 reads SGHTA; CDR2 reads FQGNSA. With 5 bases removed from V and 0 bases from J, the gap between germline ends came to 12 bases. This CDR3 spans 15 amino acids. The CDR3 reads CASSPLAMSTDTQYF. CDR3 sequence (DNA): TGTGCCAGCAGCCCATTAGCGATGAGCACAGATACGCAGTATTTT.